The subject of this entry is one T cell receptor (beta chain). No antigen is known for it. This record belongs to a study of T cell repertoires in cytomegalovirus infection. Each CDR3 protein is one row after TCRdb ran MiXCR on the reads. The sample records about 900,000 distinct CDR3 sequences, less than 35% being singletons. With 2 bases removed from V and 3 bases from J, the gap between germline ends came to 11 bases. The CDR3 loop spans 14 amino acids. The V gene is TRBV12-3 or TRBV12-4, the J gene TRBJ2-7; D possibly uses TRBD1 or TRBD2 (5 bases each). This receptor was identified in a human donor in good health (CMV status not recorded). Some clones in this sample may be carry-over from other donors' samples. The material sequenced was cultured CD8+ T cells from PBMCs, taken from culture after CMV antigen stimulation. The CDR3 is CASSLTGTYYEQYV. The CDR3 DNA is TGTGCCAGCAGTTTAACGGGGACCTACTACGAGCAGTACGTC.